These 9 T cell receptor beta chains came from one sample sequenced in a study of immune cell composition in non-small cell lung cancer. Profiled with immunoSEQ multiplex PCR; TCRdb holds only in-frame clones, not every one. The repertoire holds several thousand clones, with roughly three quarters as singletons. Sequencing was carried out using lung tumor tissue. The origin of the receptors is a human donor with non-small cell lung cancer.

The chain is built from TRBV7-3 and TRBJ2-3, with 10 bases matching TRBD2. With V trimmed by 3 bases and J by 4 bases, 4 bases remained unmatched. This CDR3 is built from 15 residues. Germline CDR1 SGHTA, CDR2 FQGTGA. The CDR3 DNA sequence: TGTGCCAGCAGCTTGGGACTAGCGCAGGCAGATACGCAGTATTTT. Its translation is CASSLGLAQADTQYF.

This clone ranks as medium-sized. The genes are TRBV5-1 and TRBJ1-2; 7 bases map to TRBD1. V lost 4 bases, J lost 1 base, and 19 bases stayed unmatched. In germline, CDR1 is SGHRS, CDR2 YFSETQ. The CDR3 consists of 19 residues. As DNA, the CDR3 is TGCGCCAGCAGCCCGGGATTAGGGGGCGAGCGGGTTATTAACTATGGCTACACCTTC. It yields the protein CASSPGLGGERVINYGYTF.

In this sample, this clone turned up a few times. V is TRBV30 and J is TRBJ1-1; no clear D gene. Trimming removed 8 bases at V and 0 bases at J, with 10 bases between. The CDR3 consists of 12 residues. Germline V gives CDR1 GTSNPN, CDR2 SVGIG (reference sequence). The CDR3 bases are TGTGCCAGCGACGGAATGAACACTGAAGCTTTCTTT. It is translated as CASDGMNTEAFF.

The chain links TRBV18 to TRBJ2-7; D is perhaps TRBD1 (6 bases). CDR1 and CDR2 from the germline V gene are KGHSH and LQKENI. The CDR3 has 15 residues. Between the trimmed V and J ends, which lost 3 bases and 4 bases, there was a span of 16 bases. CDR3 sequence reads: CASSPQRGRVYEQYF. CDR3 nucleotides: TGTGCCAGCTCACCTCAAAGGGGGAGAGTTTACGAGCAGTACTTC.

The chain recombines TRBV9 with TRBJ2-2; D call uncertain. The CDR3 has 15 amino acids. The V gene lost 0 bases and the J gene lost 3 bases, with 9 bases spanning the gap. Germline V gene lookup returns CDR1 SGDLS and CDR2 YYNGEE. The CDR3 DNA sequence: TGTGCCAGCAGCGTAGGCTCTAGTCACACCGGGGAGCTGTTTTTT. This encodes CASSVGSSHTGELFF.

This clone was counted a single time. The genes are TRBV5-6 and TRBJ2-1; 12 bases agree with TRBD2. This CDR3 contains 18 residues. After removal of 6 bases from V and 3 bases from J, the junction contained 13 bases not matched to a gene. Germline V gene lookup returns CDR1 SGHDT and CDR2 YYEEEE. In DNA, the CDR3 is TGTGCCAGCACCCCCGGGACTAGCGGGTATCCATACTACAATGAGCAGTTCTTC. Its translation is CASTPGTSGYPYYNEQFF. The variable domain in full, with the rest retrieved from reference TRBV5-6 and TRBJ2-1, is DAGVTQSPTHLIKTRGQQVTLRCSPKSGHDTVSWYQQALGQGPQFIFQYYEEEERQRGNFPDRFSGHQFPNYSSELNVNALLLGDSALYLCASTPGTSGYPYYNEQFFGPGTRLTVL.

The chain recombines TRBV6-5 with TRBJ2-2, with TRBD1 matching 9 bases. CDR1 and CDR2 (germline): MNHEY, SVGAGI. The junction had 9 bases not matched to a gene; V was cut back by 7 bases and J by 6 bases. The CDR3 is 15 residues long. The CDR3 loop is CASKMGQGFAGELFF. CDR3 sequence (DNA): TGTGCCAGCAAAATGGGACAGGGATTTGCCGGGGAGCTGTTTTTT.

This clone was seen only a few times. The chain is built from TRBV1 and TRBJ1-4; the table gives TRBD1 as D, unverified against the DNA. TRBV1 is described as a pseudogene. CDR3 size: 16 residues. The CDR3 spells CTSSPGQIATNEKLFF. Here the CDR3 DNA reads TGCACCAGCAGTCCGGGACAGATAGCAACTAATGAAAAACTGTTTTTT.

This clone is a singleton in its sample. The chain combines TRBV27 with TRBJ2-1, with D maybe TRBD1 (5 bases). The CDR3 spans 16 residues. V lost 5 bases to trimming and J lost 0 bases, with 14 bases between them. The V gene's germline CDR1 is MNHEY and CDR2 SMNVEV (reference sequence). The CDR3 DNA sequence: TGTGCCAGCAGTGCCTGGGGCCTAAGCTCCTACAATGAGCAGTTCTTC. This translates into CASSAWGLSSYNEQFF.